A selection of T cell receptor beta chains follows, all from one sample in a study of cytomegalovirus exposure and HLA in healthy donors. The table came from immunoSEQ multiplex PCR; TCRdb's copy has only in-frame clones and leaves some out. Reported are 190,000 or so clones; the ten largest clones contain around 0.74%. Sequenced: PBMCs. The receptor source for this set is a boy between 5 and 17 years old in good health and CMV-seronegative. Both conserved end residues are part of each CDR3. Each record gives: J gene, D gene, V gene, CDR3 DNA, CDR3 protein. D genes are given only for firm matches.

>TRBJ2-7|TRBD2|TRBV4-2
TGTGCCAGCAGCCAAGAGGCTAGCGGGGGAAACGAGCAGTACTTC
CASSQEASGGNEQYF
>TRBJ2-5|TRBD1|TRBV15
TGTGCCACCTGCCGGACAGGGCGTCAGGATCCCCAGTACTTC
CATCRTGRQDPQYF
>TRBJ1-2|NA|TRBV4-1
TGCGCCAGCAGCACACACAAGTCGGAGGGCTACACCTTC
CASSTHKSEGYTF
>TRBJ1-1|TRBD1|TRBV4-1
TGCGCCAGCAGCCAAGAGGAGGGACAGGGATACGTTGAAGCTTTCTTT
CASSQEEGQGYVEAFF
>TRBJ1-5|NA|TRBV6-1
TGTGCCAGCAGCGAGAATCAGCCCCAGCATTTT
CASSENQPQHF
>TRBJ1-5|NA|TRBV28
TGTGCCGGACGGCGCGGGAACTCCAATCAGCCCCAGCATTTT
CAGRRGNSNQPQHF
>TRBJ2-7|TRBD1|TRBV5-1
TGCGCCAGCAGGATGGGGACAGGGGCAACCTACGAGCAGTACTTC
CASRMGTGATYEQYF
>TRBJ2-7|NA|TRBV9
TGTGCCAGCAGCGTTCTGACAGACCCTAGAGAGCAGTACTTC
CASSVLTDPREQYF
>TRBJ2-1|TRBD2|TRBV18
TGTGCCAGCTCACCACCTGGGGCGGGGGACAATGAGCAGTTCTTC
CASSPPGAGDNEQFF
>TRBJ2-7|NA|TRBV30
TGTGCCTGGAGTGTACTAGTCCCATCCGAGCAGTACTTC
CAWSVLVPSEQYF
>TRBJ1-3|NA|TRBV6-5
TGTGCCAGCCGTAGGACAGTCTCTGGAAACACCATATATTTT
CASRRTVSGNTIYF
>TRBJ1-6|NA|TRBV7-3
TGTGCCAGCAGCGTACTATGGACAGTGTATAATTCACCCCTCCACTTT
CASSVLWTVYNSPLHF
>TRBJ1-1|TRBD1|TRBV25-1
TGTGCCAGCAGTGAAGGACAGGGAGAAGCTTTCTTT
CASSEGQGEAFF
>TRBJ1-1|NA|TRBV10-3
TGTGCCATCAGTGCTATTGAGGTGTCGACTGAAGCTTTCTTT
CAISAIEVSTEAFF
>TRBJ2-7|TRBD1|TRBV5-4
TGTGCCAGCAGCTATATCGACAGGGCCTCCTCCTACGAGCAGTACTTC
CASSYIDRASSYEQYF
>TRBJ2-7|TRBD2|TRBV27
TGTGCCAGCAGGCCATCGACTAGCGGGGGGAACTACGAGCAGTACTTC
CASRPSTSGGNYEQYF
>TRBJ1-1|TRBD1|TRBV25-1
TGTGCCAGTGGTGGACAGGGAGCTTTCTTT
CASGGQGAFF
>TRBJ2-1|NA|TRBV4-1
TGCGCCAGCAGCTCTCCCTCGGGGGTAGGTTACAATGAGCAGTTCTTC
CASSSPSGVGYNEQFF
>TRBJ2-3|NA|TRBV7-8
TGTGCCAGCAGCCTAGAGCCCTGGTCAGATACGCAGTATTTT
CASSLEPWSDTQYF
>TRBJ2-1|TRBD2|TRBV11-3
TGTGCCAGCAGCCCGGGACTAGAGGTCAATGAGCAGTTCTTC
CASSPGLEVNEQFF
>TRBJ2-7|TRBD2|TRBV27
TGTGCCAGCGCACCCCACCGCGGGGGTGGCTCCCCCTTTGGGCAGTACTTC
CASAPHRGGGSPFGQYF
>TRBJ2-2|TRBD2|TRBV5-1
TGCGCCAGCAGCTTTCTAGCGGGGGCGAACACCGGGGAGCTGTTTTTT
CASSFLAGANTGELFF
>TRBJ2-5|TRBD2|TRBV28
TGTGCCAGCAGAAACTTACTAGCGGGGGCAGAGACCCAGTACTTC
CASRNLLAGAETQYF
>TRBJ2-2|NA|TRBV5-6
TGTGCCAGCGCCCCCCCATCGGCCGGGGAGCTGTTTTTT
CASAPPSAGELFF
>TRBJ2-3|NA|TRBV7-3
TGTGCCAGCAGCTTGGATCGAGGCACGCAGTATTTT
CASSLDRGTQYF
>TRBJ1-5|TRBD1|TRBV6-5
TGTGCCAGCAGTACGGTCAGGGGGAATCAGCCCCAGCATTTT
CASSTVRGNQPQHF
>TRBJ2-1|TRBD1|TRBV19
TGTGCCAGTAGTATACGGCAGGGGGCGCCCAATGAGCAGTTCTTC
CASSIRQGAPNEQFF
>TRBJ1-2|NA|TRBV27
TGTGCCAGCAGTTCCCTCTCTGCGGGCAACTATGGCTACACCTTC
CASSSLSAGNYGYTF
>TRBJ2-7|NA|TRBV27
TGTGCCAGCAGTCCATACGGGAAGTACGAGCAGTACTTC
CASSPYGKYEQYF
>TRBJ2-7|NA|TRBV10-3
TGTGCCATCCAGGAGGGGCTGGACTACGAGCAGTACTTC
CAIQEGLDYEQYF
>TRBJ1-2|TRBD1|TRBV9
TGTGCCAGCAGCGTAGTGGACAGGGGCTTTCATGGCTACACCTTC
CASSVVDRGFHGYTF
>TRBJ2-7|TRBD1|TRBV6-5
TGTGCCAGCAGTTACCGCCGGGACAGGGACTACGAGCAGTACTTC
CASSYRRDRDYEQYF
>TRBJ1-2|NA|TRBV6-5
TGTGCCAGCAGTTACTCGCCGGAGGGTTACTATGGCTACACCTTC
CASSYSPEGYYGYTF
>TRBJ2-7|NA|TRBV5-1
TGCGCCAGCAGCGAGGGGGTTTCCTACGAGCAGTACTTC
CASSEGVSYEQYF
>TRBJ2-1|TRBD1|TRBV5-6
TGTGCCAGCAGCACGCGACAGGGGGCTATCTACAATGAGCAGTTCTTC
CASSTRQGAIYNEQFF
>TRBJ2-5|TRBD2|TRBV10-3
TGTGCCATCAGATCCGCGGGGGAGGAGACCCAGTACTTC
CAIRSAGEETQYF
>TRBJ2-2|TRBD2|TRBV25-1
TGTGCCAGCAGTGGGGGGAGCGGGGAGTCGACCGGGGAGCTGTTTTTT
CASSGGSGESTGELFF
>TRBJ2-1|NA|TRBV2
TGTGCCAGCTTAGAGCGGAACGGCGGGAACAATGAGCAGTTCTTC
CASLERNGGNNEQFF
>TRBJ1-6|NA|TRBV11-2
TGTGCCAGCAGTAGCTTGTACAGGAGCAATTCACCCCTCCACTTT
CASSSLYRSNSPLHF
>TRBJ1-3|NA|TRBV28
TGTGCCAGCAAAACCCCCCCAGGGTCTGGAAACACCATATATTTT
CASKTPPGSGNTIYF
>TRBJ1-6|NA|TRBV2
TGTGCCAGTCAGCAGGTGGGTCAGCCCCTCCACTTT
CASQQVGQPLHF